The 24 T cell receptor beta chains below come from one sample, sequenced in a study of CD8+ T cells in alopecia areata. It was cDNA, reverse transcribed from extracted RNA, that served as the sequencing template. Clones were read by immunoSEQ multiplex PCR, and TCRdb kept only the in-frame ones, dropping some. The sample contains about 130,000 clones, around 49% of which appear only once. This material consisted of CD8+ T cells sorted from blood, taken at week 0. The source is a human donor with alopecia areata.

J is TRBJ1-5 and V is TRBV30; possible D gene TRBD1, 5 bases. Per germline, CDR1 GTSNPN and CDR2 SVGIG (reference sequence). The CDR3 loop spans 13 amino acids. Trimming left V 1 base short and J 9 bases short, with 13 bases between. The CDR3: CAWSAVGVGPQHF. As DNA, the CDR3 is TGTGCCTGGAGTGCCGTGGGGGTAGGGCCCCAGCATTTT. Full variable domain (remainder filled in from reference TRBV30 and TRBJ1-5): SQTIHQWPATLVQPVGSPLSLECTVEGTSNPNLYWYRQAAGRGLQLLFYSVGIGQISSEVPQNLSASRPQDRQFILSSKKLLLSDSGFYLCAWSAVGVGPQHFGDGTRLSIL.

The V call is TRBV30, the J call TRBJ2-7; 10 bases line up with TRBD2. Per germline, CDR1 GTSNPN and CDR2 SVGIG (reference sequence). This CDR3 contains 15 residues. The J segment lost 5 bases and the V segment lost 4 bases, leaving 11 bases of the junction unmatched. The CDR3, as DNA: TGTGCCTGGAATGCCGATAGCGGGGGGCCCAACGAGCAGTACTTC. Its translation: CAWNADSGGPNEQYF. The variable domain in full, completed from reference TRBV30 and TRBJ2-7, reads SQTIHQWPATLVQPVGSPLSLECTVEGTSNPNLYWYRQAAGRGLQLLFYSVGIGQISSEVPQNLSASRPQDRQFILSSKKLLLSDSGFYLCAWNADSGGPNEQYFGPGTRLTVT.

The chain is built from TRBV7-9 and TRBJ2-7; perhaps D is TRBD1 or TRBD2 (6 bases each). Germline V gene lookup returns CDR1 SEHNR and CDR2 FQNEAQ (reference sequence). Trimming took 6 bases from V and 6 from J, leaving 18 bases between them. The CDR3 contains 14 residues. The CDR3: CASREPGAGGEQYF. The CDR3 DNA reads TGTGCCAGCAGAGAGCCGGGGGCTGGGGGCGAGCAGTACTTC. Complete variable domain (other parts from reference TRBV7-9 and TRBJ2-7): DTGVSQNPRHKITKRGQNVTFRCDPISEHNRLYWYRQTLGQGPEFLTYFQNEAQLEKSRLLSDRFSAERPKGSFSTLEIQRTEQGDSAMYLCASREPGAGGEQYFGPGTRLTVT.

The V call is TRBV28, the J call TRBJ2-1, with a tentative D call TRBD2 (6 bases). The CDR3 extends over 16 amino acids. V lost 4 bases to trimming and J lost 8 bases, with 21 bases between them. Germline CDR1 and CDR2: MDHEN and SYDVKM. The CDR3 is CASSSSRERGSDEQFF. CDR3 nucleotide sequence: TGTGCCAGCAGTTCGAGCCGGGAGCGAGGATCCGATGAGCAGTTCTTC.

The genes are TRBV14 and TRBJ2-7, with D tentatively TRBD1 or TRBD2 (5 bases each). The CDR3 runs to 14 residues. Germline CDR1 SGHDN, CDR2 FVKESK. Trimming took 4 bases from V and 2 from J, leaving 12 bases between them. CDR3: CASSPEGQAYEQYF. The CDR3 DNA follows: TGTGCCAGCAGCCCAGAGGGGCAGGCCTACGAGCAGTACTTC.

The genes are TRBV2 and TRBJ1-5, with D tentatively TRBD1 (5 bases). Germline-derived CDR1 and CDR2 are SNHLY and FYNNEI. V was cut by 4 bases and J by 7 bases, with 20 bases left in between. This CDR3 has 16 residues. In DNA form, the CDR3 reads TGTGCCAGCAGTGGGGACGCAGGGATTTACGGACAGCCCCAGCATTTT. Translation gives CASSGDAGIYGQPQHF.

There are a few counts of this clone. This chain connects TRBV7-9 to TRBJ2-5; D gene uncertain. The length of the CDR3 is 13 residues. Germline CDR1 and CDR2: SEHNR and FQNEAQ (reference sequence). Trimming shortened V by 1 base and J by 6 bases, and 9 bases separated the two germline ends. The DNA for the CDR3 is TGTGCCAGCAGCTTAGATCCTGATCAGACCCAGTACTTC. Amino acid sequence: CASSLDPDQTQYF.

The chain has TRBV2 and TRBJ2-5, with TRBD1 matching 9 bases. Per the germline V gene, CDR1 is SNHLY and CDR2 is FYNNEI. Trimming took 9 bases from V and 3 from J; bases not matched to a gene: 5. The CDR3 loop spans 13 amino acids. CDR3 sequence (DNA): TGTGCCAGGAGGGACAGGGTCGAAGAGACCCAGTACTTC. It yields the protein CARRDRVEETQYF.

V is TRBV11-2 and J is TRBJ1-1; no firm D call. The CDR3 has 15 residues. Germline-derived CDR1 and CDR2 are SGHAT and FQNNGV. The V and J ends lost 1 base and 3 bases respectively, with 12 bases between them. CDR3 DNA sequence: TGTGCCAGCAGCTTAGGGGCAGGAGCCCACACTGAAGCTTTCTTT. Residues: CASSLGAGAHTEAFF.

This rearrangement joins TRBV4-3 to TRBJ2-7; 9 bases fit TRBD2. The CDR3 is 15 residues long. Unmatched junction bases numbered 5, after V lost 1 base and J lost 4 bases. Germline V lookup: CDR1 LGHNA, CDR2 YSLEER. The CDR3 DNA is TGCGCCAGCAGCCAAGGGATAGCGGGAGTATACGAGCAGTACTTC. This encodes CASSQGIAGVYEQYF.

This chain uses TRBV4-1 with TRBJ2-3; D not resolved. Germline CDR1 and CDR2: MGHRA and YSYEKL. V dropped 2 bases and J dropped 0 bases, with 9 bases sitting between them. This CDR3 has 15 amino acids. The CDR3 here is CASSQLFVSTDTQYF. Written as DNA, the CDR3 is TGCGCCAGCAGCCAACTGTTTGTAAGCACAGATACGCAGTATTTT.

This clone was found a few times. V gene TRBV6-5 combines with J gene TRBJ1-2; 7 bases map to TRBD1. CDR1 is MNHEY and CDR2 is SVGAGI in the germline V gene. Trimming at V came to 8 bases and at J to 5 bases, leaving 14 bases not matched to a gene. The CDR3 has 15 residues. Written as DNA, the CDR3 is TGTGCCAGCTCCCTTGAGACAGGGCTTAGGTATGGCTACACCTTC. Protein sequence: CASSLETGLRYGYTF.

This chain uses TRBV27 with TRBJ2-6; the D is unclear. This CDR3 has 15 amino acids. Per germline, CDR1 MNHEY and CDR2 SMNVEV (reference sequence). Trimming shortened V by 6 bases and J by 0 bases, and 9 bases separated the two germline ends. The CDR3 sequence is CASRPSGSGANVLTF. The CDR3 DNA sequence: TGTGCCAGCAGACCAAGTGGCTCTGGGGCCAACGTCCTGACTTTC.

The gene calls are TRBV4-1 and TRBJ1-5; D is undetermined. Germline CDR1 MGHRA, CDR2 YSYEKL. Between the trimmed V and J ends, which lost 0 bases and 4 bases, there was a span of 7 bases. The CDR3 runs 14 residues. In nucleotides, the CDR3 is TGCGCCAGCAGCCAAGAATTCGCGAATCAGCCCCAGCATTTT. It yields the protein CASSQEFANQPQHF.

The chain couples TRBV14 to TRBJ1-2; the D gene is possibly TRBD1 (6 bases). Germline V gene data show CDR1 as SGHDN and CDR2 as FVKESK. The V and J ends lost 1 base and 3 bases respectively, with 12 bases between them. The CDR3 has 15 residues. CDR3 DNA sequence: TGTGCCAGCAGCCAAGTAGGGGGGGCCGACTATGGCTACACCTTC. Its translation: CASSQVGGADYGYTF.

The CDR3 sequence is CSGGTANYGYTF. The CDR3 DNA reads TGCAGCGGGGGAACAGCTAACTATGGCTACACCTTC. This chain connects TRBV29-1 to TRBJ1-2, with no clear D. Germline-derived CDR1 and CDR2 are SQVTM and ANQGSEA. Trimming stripped 7 bases from V and 0 bases from J, with 9 bases between. This CDR3 spans 12 amino acids. Drawing the rest from reference TRBV29-1 and TRBJ1-2, the complete variable domain is SAVISQKPSRDICQRGTSLTIQCQVDSQVTMMFWYRQQPGQSLTLIATANQGSEATYESGFVIDKFPISRPNLTFSTLTVSNMSPEDSSIYLCSGGTANYGYTFGSGTRLTVV.

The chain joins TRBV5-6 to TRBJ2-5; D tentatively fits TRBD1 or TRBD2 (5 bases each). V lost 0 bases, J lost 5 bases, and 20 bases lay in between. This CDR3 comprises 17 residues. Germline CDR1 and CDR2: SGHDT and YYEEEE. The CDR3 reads CASSLEVKGPEGETQYF. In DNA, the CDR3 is TGTGCCAGCAGCTTGGAAGTAAAGGGACCCGAAGGGGAGACCCAGTACTTC. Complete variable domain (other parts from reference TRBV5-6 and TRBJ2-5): DAGVTQSPTHLIKTRGQQVTLRCSPKSGHDTVSWYQQALGQGPQFIFQYYEEEERQRGNFPDRFSGHQFPNYSSELNVNALLLGDSALYLCASSLEVKGPEGETQYFGPGTRLLVL.

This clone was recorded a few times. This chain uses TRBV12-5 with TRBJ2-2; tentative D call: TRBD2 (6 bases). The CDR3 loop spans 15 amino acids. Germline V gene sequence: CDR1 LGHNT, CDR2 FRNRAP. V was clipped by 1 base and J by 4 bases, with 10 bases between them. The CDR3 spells CASGLEGLPTGELFF. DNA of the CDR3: TGTGCTAGTGGTTTGGAGGGACTCCCCACCGGGGAGCTGTTTTTT.

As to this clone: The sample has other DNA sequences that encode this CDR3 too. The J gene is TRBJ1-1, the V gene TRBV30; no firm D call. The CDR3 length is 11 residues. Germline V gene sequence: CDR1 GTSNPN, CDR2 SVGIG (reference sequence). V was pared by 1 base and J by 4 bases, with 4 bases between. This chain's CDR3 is CAWSDGTEAFF. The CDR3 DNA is TGTGCCTGGAGTGACGGCACTGAAGCTTTCTTT.

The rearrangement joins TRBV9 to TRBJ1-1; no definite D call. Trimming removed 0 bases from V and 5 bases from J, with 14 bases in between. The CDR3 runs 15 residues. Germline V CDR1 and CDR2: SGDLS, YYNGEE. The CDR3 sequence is CASSVEGSGWTEAFF. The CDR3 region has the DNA TGTGCCAGCAGCGTAGAAGGGTCCGGATGGACTGAAGCTTTCTTT. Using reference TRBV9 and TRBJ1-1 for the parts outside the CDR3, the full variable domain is DSGVTQTPKHLITATGQRVTLRCSPRSGDLSVYWYQQSLDQGLQFLIQYYNGEERAKGNILERFSAQQFPDLHSELNLSSLELGDSALYFCASSVEGSGWTEAFFGQGTRLTVV.

The CDR3 DNA reads TGCGCCAGCAGCTTGGAGGGCGGGGGTGATGAGCAGTTCTTC. As protein: CASSLEGGGDEQFF. The chain uses TRBV5-1 and TRBJ2-1, with 7 bases that match TRBD2. The germline V gene encodes CDR1 SGHRS and CDR2 YFSETQ. The CDR3 length is 14 residues. The ends lost 0 bases at V and 8 bases at J; junction bases unmatched: 5.

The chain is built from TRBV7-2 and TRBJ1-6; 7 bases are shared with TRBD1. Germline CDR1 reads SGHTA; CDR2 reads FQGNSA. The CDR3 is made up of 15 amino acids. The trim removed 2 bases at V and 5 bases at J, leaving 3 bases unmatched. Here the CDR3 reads CASSLNRGHNSPLHF. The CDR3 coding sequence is TGTGCCAGCAGCTTAAACAGGGGCCATAATTCACCCCTCCACTTT.

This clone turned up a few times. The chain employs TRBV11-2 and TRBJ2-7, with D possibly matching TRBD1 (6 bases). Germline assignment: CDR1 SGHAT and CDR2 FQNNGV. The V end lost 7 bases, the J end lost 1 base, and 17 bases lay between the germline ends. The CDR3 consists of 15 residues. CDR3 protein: CASTPSGQLSYEQYF. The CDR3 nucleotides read TGTGCCAGCACCCCCTCGGGACAACTGTCCTACGAGCAGTACTTC. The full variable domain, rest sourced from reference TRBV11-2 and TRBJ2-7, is EAGVAQSPRYKIIEKRQSVAFWCNPISGHATLYWYQQILGQGPKLLIQFQNNGVVDDSQLPKDRFSAERLKGVDSTLKIQPAKLEDSAVYLCASTPSGQLSYEQYFGPGTRLTVT.

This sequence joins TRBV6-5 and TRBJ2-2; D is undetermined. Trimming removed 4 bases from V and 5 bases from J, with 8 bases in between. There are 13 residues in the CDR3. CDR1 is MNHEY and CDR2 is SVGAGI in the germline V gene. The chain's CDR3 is CASSSRRTGELFF. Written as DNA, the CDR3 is TGTGCCAGCAGTTCTCGACGGACCGGGGAGCTGTTTTTT.